These 11 T cell receptor beta chains came from one sample sequenced in a study of T cell repertoires in cytomegalovirus infection. From the reads, TCRdb called clonotypes with MiXCR, one entry per CDR3 protein. This table has about 890,000 distinct CDR3 sequences, about a third appearing once. For these TCRs, the target antigens are not known. The sample here was cultured CD8+ T cells from PBMCs, taken from culture after CMV antigen stimulation. These receptor sequences come from a human donor in good health (CMV status not recorded). Some clones in this sample may be carry-over from other donors' samples.

The chain combines TRBV27 with TRBJ1-6; D gene ambiguous. Germline V lookup: CDR1 MNHEY, CDR2 SMNVEV (reference sequence). V dropped 7 bases and J dropped 6 bases, with 10 bases sitting between them. The CDR3 length is 13 residues. Written as DNA, the CDR3 is TGTGCCAGCACCTTATCCCTTAATTCACCCCTCCACTTT. It codes for CASTLSLNSPLHF.

The chain joins TRBV12-5 to TRBJ1-2, with D possibly being TRBD1 (6 bases). This CDR3 is built from 13 residues. CDR1 and CDR2 from the germline V gene are LGHNT and FRNRAP. V was cut by 6 bases and J by 6 bases, with 14 bases left in between. CDR3 sequence: CASGPGAGDGYTF. CDR3 coding DNA: TGTGCTAGTGGCCCCGGGGCAGGGGATGGCTACACCTTC. The full variable domain, rest sourced from reference TRBV12-5 and TRBJ1-2, is DARVTQTPRHKVTEMGQEVTMRCQPILGHNTVFWYRQTMMQGLELLAYFRNRAPLDDSGMPKDRFSAEMPDATLATLKIQPSEPRDSAVYFCASGPGAGDGYTFGSGTRLTVV.

This chain links TRBV2 with TRBJ2-7; tentatively, D is TRBD1 (6 bases). V was cut by 10 bases and J by 5 bases, with 12 bases left in between. Germline V gene lookup returns CDR1 SNHLY and CDR2 FYNNEI. This CDR3 has 11 amino acids. The CDR3 loop reads CATLGGNEQYF. The CDR3 DNA reads TGTGCCACCCTAGGGGGAAACGAGCAGTACTTC.

The rearrangement links TRBV6-6 to TRBJ2-7; the match to TRBD1 covers 8 bases. The CDR3 contains 15 residues. Trimming took 0 bases from V and 2 from J; bases not matched to a gene: 3. Looked up from germline, CDR1 is MNHNY and CDR2 is SVGAGI (reference sequence). Written as DNA, the CDR3 is TGTGCCAGCAGTTACTCGAGACAGGGGACCTACGAGCAGTACGTC. Its translation: CASSYSRQGTYEQYV.

This clonotype has a handful of counts. The chain uses TRBV7-8 and TRBJ2-1; D may match TRBD1 or TRBD2 (6 bases each). The germline V gene encodes CDR1 SGHVS and CDR2 FQNEAQ. The CDR3 contains 17 residues. V lost 0 bases and J 1 base, leaving 13 bases between the germline ends. The CDR3 DNA reads TGTGCCAGCAGCTTAGCTCGGGGGCCCGAGTCCTACAATGAGCAGTTCTTC. The encoded protein is CASSLARGPESYNEQFF.

This clonotype was recorded a few times. The chain combines TRBV7-9 with TRBJ2-3, with 8 bases fitting TRBD2. V lost 7 bases and J lost 2; bases outside the gene matches: 17. This CDR3 has 18 amino acids. The germline V gene has CDR1 SEHNR and CDR2 FQNEAQ (reference sequence). CDR3 loop: CASINPSLAGQPTDTQYF. Here the CDR3 DNA reads TGTGCCAGCATCAATCCCTCGCTAGCGGGCCAGCCCACAGATACGCAGTATTTT.

This clonotype was observed a few times. The V call is TRBV4-2, the J call TRBJ2-3, with D perhaps TRBD1 (7 bases). CDR1 and CDR2 from the germline V gene are LGHNA and YNFKEQ. The CDR3 loop spans 16 amino acids. The V end lost 1 base, the J end lost 3 bases, and 14 bases lay between the germline ends. CDR3 sequence: CASSQVQGGMTDTQYF. CDR3 nucleotides: TGTGCCAGCAGCCAAGTTCAGGGGGGTATGACAGATACGCAGTATTTT.

The V gene is TRBV20-1, the J gene TRBJ1-5, with D possibly being TRBD1 (5 bases). Trimming shortened V by 2 bases and J by 0 bases, and 14 bases separated the two germline ends. The CDR3 has 16 residues. The germline V gene encodes CDR1 DFQATT and CDR2 SNEGSKA (reference sequence). CDR3 sequence: CSARNGAPYSNQPQHF. Written as DNA, the CDR3 is TGCAGTGCTAGAAACGGGGCCCCGTATAGCAATCAGCCCCAGCATTTT.

This clonotype came up a few times. This rearrangement joins TRBV7-6 to TRBJ2-5; the D gene is possibly TRBD2 (6 bases). V dropped 5 bases and J dropped 2 bases, with 18 bases sitting between them. The germline V gene has CDR1 SGHVS and CDR2 FNYEAQ. The CDR3 runs 16 residues. CDR3 bases: TGTGCCAGCAGCGTACAACTAGGGACTTGGCAAGAGACCCAGTACTTC. It is translated as CASSVQLGTWQETQYF.

This clonotype appeared a few times. The V gene is TRBV6-2 or TRBV6-3, the J gene TRBJ2-7; the D gene could be TRBD1 or TRBD2 (5 bases each). Germline V gene sequence: CDR1 MNHEY, CDR2 SVGEGT. The length of the CDR3 is 14 residues. Trimming took off 4 bases at V and 2 bases at J, with 12 bases between the two ends. This chain's CDR3 is CASSWDLLTYEQYV. Here the CDR3 DNA reads TGTGCCAGCAGTTGGGACCTCCTTACCTACGAGCAGTACGTC.

J is TRBJ1-1 and V is TRBV27; D ambiguous. This CDR3 has 15 residues. V was trimmed by 2 bases and J by 1 base, leaving 11 bases between them. The germline V gene has CDR1 MNHEY and CDR2 SMNVEV (reference sequence). The CDR3 region is CASSLMSNPNTEAFF. The CDR3 DNA sequence: TGTGCCAGCAGTTTAATGTCTAATCCGAACACTGAAGCTTTCTTT.